The 5 T cell receptor beta chains presented below share a single source sample, sequenced in a study of blood T cells in healthy people across ages. Through a sample-barcoded 5' primer and a J-beta primer mix, a second PCR was run for 7 to 11 cycles. TCRdb recomputed calls from the 5' RACE reads with MiXCR, one row per CDR3 protein. The sample includes almost 1 million distinct CDR3 sequences, about 51% of them seen just once. The sample taken for sequencing was blood. The receptors here all came from a woman aged 55-70 years in good health.

This chain joins TRBV2 and TRBJ2-5, with D unclear. The length of the CDR3 is 15 residues. Germline CDR1 SNHLY, CDR2 FYNNEI. Trimming stripped 6 bases from V and 2 bases from J, with 16 bases between. CDR3 region: CASRDLGPLQETQYF. The CDR3 DNA follows: TGTGCCAGCAGGGACCTCGGGCCTCTACAAGAGACCCAGTACTTC.

The chain employs TRBV29-1 and TRBJ2-1; TRBD1 agrees at 7 bases. The CDR3 spans 13 residues. Losses at the gene ends were 6 bases for V and 8 bases for J; bases not matched to a gene: 10. Germline CDR1 reads SQVTM; CDR2 reads ANQGSEA. The CDR3: CSVVTGDYDEQFF. The CDR3 DNA sequence: TGCAGCGTAGTTACAGGGGATTACGATGAGCAGTTCTTC.

The chain joins TRBV20-1 to TRBJ2-3; D is perhaps TRBD2 (5 bases). The CDR3 consists of 15 residues. Trimming stripped 4 bases from V and 2 bases from J, with 16 bases between. CDR1 and CDR2 (germline): DFQATT, SNEGSKA (reference sequence). The CDR3 region has the DNA TGCAGTGCTATCGTAAGGGAGTCCCCCACAGATACGCAGTATTTT. Its translation is CSAIVRESPTDTQYF.

In its sample, this clonotype was seen a few times. This sequence joins TRBV3-1 and TRBJ2-7; 10 bases are shared with TRBD2. V trimming: 1 base; J trimming: 1 base; junction bases outside the gene matches: 4. This CDR3 is built from 16 residues. Germline assignment: CDR1 LGHDT and CDR2 YNNKEL (reference sequence). DNA for the CDR3: TGTGCCAGCAGCCAAGGCCTAGCGGGAGAATCCTACGAGCAGTACTTC. Translating it yields CASSQGLAGESYEQYF.

About this clonotype: At one end, the junction sequence differs from germline, possibly due to a read error. This rearrangement joins TRBV12-3 or TRBV12-4 to TRBJ2-3; D is possibly TRBD2 (5 bases). This CDR3 contains 17 residues. CDR3 loop: CACSLAYHTSSTDTQYF. As DNA, the CDR3 is TGTGCCTGCAGTTTAGCGTATCACACCTCTAGCACAGATACGCAGTATTTT.